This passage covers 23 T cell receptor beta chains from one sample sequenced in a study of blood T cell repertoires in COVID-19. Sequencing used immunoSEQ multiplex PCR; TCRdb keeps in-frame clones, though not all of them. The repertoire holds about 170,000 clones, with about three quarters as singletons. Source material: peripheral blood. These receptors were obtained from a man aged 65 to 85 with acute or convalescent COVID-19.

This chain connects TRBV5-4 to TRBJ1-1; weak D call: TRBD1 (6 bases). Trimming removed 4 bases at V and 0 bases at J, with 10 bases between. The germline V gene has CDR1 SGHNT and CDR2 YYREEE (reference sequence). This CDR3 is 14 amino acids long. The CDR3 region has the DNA TGTGCCAGCAGCGGAGACAGGATGAACACTGAAGCTTTCTTT. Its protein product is CASSGDRMNTEAFF.

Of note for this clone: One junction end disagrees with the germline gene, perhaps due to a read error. CDR3 protein: CASSRQGAQGTQYF. The CDR3 DNA reads TGTGCCAGCAGCCGACAGGGGGCTCAAGGGACCCAGTACTTC. The chain has TRBV7-9 and TRBJ2-5, with TRBD1 matching 10 bases. CDR1 and CDR2 (germline): SEHNR, FQNEAQ (reference sequence). CDR3 length: 14 residues.

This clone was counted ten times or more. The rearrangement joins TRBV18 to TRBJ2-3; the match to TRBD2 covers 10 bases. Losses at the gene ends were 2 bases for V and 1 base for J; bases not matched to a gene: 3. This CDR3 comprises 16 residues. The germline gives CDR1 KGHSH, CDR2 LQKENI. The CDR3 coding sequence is TGTGCCAGCTCACCATTAGCGGGGGGCGGCACAGATACGCAGTATTTT. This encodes CASSPLAGGGTDTQYF.

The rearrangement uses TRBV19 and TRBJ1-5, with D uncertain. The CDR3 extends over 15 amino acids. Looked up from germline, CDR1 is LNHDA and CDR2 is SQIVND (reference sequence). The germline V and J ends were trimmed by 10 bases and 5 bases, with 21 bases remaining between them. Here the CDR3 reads CATLLGGGRYQPQHF. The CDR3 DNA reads TGTGCCACACTCCTGGGTGGAGGGCGCTATCAGCCCCAGCATTTT.

This CDR3 reads CASSLTGGLVAFF. The CDR3 region has the DNA TGTGCCAGCAGCTTAACTGGGGGACTGGTAGCTTTCTTT. V and J are TRBV7-2 and TRBJ1-1; D may be TRBD1 (5 bases). Germline lookup yields CDR1 SGHTA and CDR2 FQGNSA. Deletions cut 2 bases from V and 10 bases from J, with 14 bases between. There are 13 residues in the CDR3.

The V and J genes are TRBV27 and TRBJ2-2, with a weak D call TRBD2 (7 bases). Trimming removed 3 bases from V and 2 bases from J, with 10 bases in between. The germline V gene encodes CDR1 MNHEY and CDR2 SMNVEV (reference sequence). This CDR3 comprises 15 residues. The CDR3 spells CASSLSGTNTGELFF. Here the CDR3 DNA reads TGTGCCAGCAGTTTGAGCGGGACAAACACCGGGGAGCTGTTTTTT.

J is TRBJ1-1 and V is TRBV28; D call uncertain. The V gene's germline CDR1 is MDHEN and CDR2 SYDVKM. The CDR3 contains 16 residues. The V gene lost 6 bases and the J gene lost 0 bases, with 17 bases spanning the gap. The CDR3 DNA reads TGTGCCAGCAGCCAAGGACTTGGGAGTATGAACACTGAAGCTTTCTTT. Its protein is CASSQGLGSMNTEAFF.

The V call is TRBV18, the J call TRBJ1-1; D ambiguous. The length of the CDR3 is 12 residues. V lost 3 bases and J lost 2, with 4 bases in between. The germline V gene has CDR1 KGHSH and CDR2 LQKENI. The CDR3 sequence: CASSPSNTEAFF. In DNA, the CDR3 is TGTGCCAGCTCACCCTCTAACACTGAAGCTTTCTTT.

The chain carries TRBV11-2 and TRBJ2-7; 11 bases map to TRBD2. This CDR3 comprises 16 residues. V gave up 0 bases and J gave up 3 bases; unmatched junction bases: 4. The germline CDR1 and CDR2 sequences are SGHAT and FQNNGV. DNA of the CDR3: TGTGCCAGCAGCTTAGAACTAGCGGGGGCCTACTACGAGCAGTACTTC. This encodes CASSLELAGAYYEQYF.

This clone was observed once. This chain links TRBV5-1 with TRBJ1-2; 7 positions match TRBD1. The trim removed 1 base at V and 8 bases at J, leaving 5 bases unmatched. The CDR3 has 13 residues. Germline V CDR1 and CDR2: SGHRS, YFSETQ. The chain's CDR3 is CASSLSGTDGYTF. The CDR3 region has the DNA TGCGCCAGCAGCTTGTCCGGGACAGACGGCTACACCTTC.

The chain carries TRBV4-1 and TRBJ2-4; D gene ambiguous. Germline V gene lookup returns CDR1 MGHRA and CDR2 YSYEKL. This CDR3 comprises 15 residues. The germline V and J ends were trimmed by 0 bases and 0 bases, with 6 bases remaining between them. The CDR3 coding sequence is TGCGCCAGCAGCCAAGATCGGGTAGCCAAAAACATTCAGTACTTC. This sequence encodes CASSQDRVAKNIQYF.

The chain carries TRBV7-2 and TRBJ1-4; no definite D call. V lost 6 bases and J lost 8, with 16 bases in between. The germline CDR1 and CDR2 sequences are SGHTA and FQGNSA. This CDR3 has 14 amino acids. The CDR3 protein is CASSARPEEEKLFF. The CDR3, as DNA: TGTGCCAGCAGTGCCCGGCCTGAGGAGGAAAAACTGTTTTTT.

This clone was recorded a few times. The CDR3 spells CASSQLPSGRQFF. CDR3 sequence (DNA): TGCGCCAGCAGCCAGCTACCTAGCGGTAGGCAGTTCTTC. This chain connects TRBV4-3 to TRBJ2-1, with TRBD2 matching 7 bases. J lost 12 bases, V lost 3 bases, and 8 bases had no gene match. CDR1 LGHNA and CDR2 YSLEER come from the germline V gene. This CDR3 is built from 13 residues.

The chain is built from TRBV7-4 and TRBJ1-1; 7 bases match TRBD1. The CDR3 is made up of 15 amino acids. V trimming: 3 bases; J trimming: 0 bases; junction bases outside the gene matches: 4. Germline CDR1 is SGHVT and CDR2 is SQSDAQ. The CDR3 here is CASSFKQGMNTEAFF. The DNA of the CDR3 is TGTGCCAGCAGCTTCAAACAGGGGATGAACACTGAAGCTTTCTTT.

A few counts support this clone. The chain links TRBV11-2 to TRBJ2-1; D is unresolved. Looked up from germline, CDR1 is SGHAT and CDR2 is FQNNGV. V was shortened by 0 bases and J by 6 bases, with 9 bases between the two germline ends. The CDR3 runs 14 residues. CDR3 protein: CASSLDPPGNEQFF. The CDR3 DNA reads TGTGCCAGCAGCTTAGATCCCCCGGGCAATGAGCAGTTCTTC. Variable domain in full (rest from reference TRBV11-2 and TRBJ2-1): EAGVAQSPRYKIIEKRQSVAFWCNPISGHATLYWYQQILGQGPKLLIQFQNNGVVDDSQLPKDRFSAERLKGVDSTLKIQPAKLEDSAVYLCASSLDPPGNEQFFGPGTRLTVL.

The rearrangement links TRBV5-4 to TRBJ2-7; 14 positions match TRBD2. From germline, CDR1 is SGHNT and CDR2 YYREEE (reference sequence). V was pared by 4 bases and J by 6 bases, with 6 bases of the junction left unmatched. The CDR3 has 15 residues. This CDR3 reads CASSTPTSGGAEQYF. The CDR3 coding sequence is TGTGCCAGCAGCACCCCGACTAGCGGGGGGGCCGAGCAGTACTTC.

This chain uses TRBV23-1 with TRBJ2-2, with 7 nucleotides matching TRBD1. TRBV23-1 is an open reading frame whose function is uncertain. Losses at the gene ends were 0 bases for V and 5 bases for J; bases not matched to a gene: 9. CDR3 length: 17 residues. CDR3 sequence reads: CASSQSYRGIWTGELFF. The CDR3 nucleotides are TGCGCCAGCAGTCAATCGTACAGGGGAATATGGACCGGGGAGCTGTTTTTT.

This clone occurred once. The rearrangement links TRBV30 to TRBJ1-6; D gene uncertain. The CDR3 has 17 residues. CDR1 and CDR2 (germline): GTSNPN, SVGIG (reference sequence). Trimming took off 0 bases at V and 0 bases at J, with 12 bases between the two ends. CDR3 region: CAWSVRPQSSYNSPLHF. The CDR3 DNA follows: TGTGCCTGGAGTGTACGCCCACAGAGCTCCTATAATTCACCCCTCCACTTT.

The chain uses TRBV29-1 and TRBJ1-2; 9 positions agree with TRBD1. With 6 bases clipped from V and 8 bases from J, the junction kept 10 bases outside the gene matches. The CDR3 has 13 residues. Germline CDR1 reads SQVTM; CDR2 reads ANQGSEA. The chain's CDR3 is CSVEPADRGGYTF. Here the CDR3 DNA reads TGCAGCGTCGAACCGGCGGACAGGGGAGGCTACACCTTC. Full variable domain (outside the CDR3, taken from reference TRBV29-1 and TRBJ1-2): SAVISQKPSRDICQRGTSLTIQCQVDSQVTMMFWYRQQPGQSLTLIATANQGSEATYESGFVIDKFPISRPNLTFSTLTVSNMSPEDSSIYLCSVEPADRGGYTFGSGTRLTVV.

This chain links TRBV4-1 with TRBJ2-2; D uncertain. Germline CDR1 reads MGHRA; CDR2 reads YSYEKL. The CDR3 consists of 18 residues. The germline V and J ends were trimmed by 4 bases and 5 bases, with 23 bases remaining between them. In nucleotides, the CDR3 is TGCGCCAGCAGCCGAGAAGATACCGCGTCTGCCGTAACCGGGGAGCTGTTTTTT. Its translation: CASSREDTASAVTGELFF.

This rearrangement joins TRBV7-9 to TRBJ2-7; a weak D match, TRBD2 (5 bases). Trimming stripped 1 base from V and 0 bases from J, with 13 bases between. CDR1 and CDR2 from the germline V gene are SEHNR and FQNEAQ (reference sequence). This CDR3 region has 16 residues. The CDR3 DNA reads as TGTGCCAGCAGCTTAGTTTTAGGGAGCAGCTCCTACGAGCAGTACTTC. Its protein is CASSLVLGSSSYEQYF.

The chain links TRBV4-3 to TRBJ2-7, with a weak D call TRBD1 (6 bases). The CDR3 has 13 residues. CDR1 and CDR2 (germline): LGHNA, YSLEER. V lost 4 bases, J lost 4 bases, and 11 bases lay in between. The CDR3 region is CASSREQGYEQYF. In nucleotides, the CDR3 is TGCGCCAGCAGCCGAGAACAGGGTTACGAGCAGTACTTC.

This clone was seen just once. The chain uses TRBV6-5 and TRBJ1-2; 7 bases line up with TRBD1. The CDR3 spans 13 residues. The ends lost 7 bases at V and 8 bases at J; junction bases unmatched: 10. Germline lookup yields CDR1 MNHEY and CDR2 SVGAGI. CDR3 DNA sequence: TGTGCCAGCACCCCGAGCGGAGGGGGCGGCTACACCTTC. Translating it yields CASTPSGGGGYTF.